The 4 T cell receptor beta chains below were found in one sample sequenced in a study of post-analysis software for immune sequencing data (dated by TCRdb to between 2015 and 2017). Overall results and qualifications from the work: Patients showed significantly higher frequencies than controls for about 5 TRBV segments, among them TRBV5-6, TRBV5-1 and TRBV20-1.

No antigens are known for them. Receptors were amplified or captured by PCR. This sample was sequenced with an Illumina HiSeq 2500. To reduce PCR and sequencing biases, unique molecular identifiers were incorporated into the TCR beta cDNA libraries. Through fastp at Q25 and MiXCR, TCRdb rebuilt clones from the public reads, retaining in-frame beta chains. Each CDR3 protein appears once, grouped with its most common genes and DNA. The sample contains about 770,000 distinct CDR3 sequences, approximately 44% of them found a single time. Together, the top ten hold roughly 4.9% of the sample. Material: blood. Receptors were obtained from a girl aged 5-17 years with multiple sclerosis.

This clonotype was recorded a few times. This chain links TRBV20-1 with TRBJ2-1; 11 bases line up with TRBD2. Germline CDR1 and CDR2: DFQATT and SNEGSKA (reference sequence). The CDR3 consists of 13 residues. J was trimmed by 6 bases and V by 4 bases; bases with no gene match: 2. The DNA for the CDR3 is TGCAGTGCTAATAGCGGGAGGGGCAATGAGCAGTTCTTC. This codes for CSANSGRGNEQFF.

This chain connects TRBV3-1 to TRBJ2-1; 12 bases are shared with TRBD2. There are 15 residues in the CDR3. Germline values: CDR1 LGHDT, CDR2 YNNKEL (reference sequence). V trimming: 4 bases; J trimming: 5 bases; junction bases outside the gene matches: 3. The chain's CDR3 is CASSPPSGGDNEQFF. CDR3 bases: TGTGCCAGCAGCCCCCCTAGCGGGGGGGACAATGAGCAGTTCTTC.

The CDR3: CASSPSFGGDNNEQFF. The CDR3 coding sequence is TGTGCCAGCAGTCCCTCGTTTGGCGGGGACAACAATGAGCAGTTCTTC. V gene TRBV27 combines with J gene TRBJ2-1; the D call may be TRBD1 or TRBD2 (6 bases each). Germline CDR1 and CDR2: MNHEY and SMNVEV (reference sequence). The CDR3 is made up of 16 amino acids. V was clipped by 5 bases and J by 5 bases, with 19 bases between them.

This clonotype was counted between two and nine times. This rearrangement joins TRBV7-3 to TRBJ2-7; 12 positions agree with TRBD2. The CDR3 is 16 residues long. The V segment lost 5 bases and the J segment 3 bases; nucleotides outside the gene matches: 8. Germline V gene sequence: CDR1 SGHTA, CDR2 FQGTGA. CDR3 sequence (DNA): TGTGCCAGCAGCCATCTCCGGACTAGCGGGAACTACGAGCAGTACTTC. Amino acid sequence: CASSHLRTSGNYEQYF.